Below are 17 T cell receptor beta chains sequenced from a single sample in a study of cytomegalovirus exposure and HLA in healthy donors (TCRdb year 2017). Library preparation was by the immunoSEQ multiplex PCR assay. A mixture of 60 forward primers for TCR Vbeta segments and 13 reverse primers for TCR Jbeta segments was used in the multiplex PCR. Held by TCRdb, this immuneACCESS table contains in-frame sequences only and omits some clones. Under half of the omission traces to an unresolved V gene where checked; the cause of the rest is unknown. The sample table holds about 150,000 clones, of which 68% were seen once. The top ten clonotypes cover around 4.2% of the sample. The sequenced material came from PBMCs. All receptors come from a man between 60 and 70 years old in good health and CMV-seronegative.

The chain employs TRBV5-1 and TRBJ1-2; 12 bases are shared with TRBD1. In germline, CDR1 is SGHRS, CDR2 YFSETQ. J was trimmed by 5 bases and V by 0 bases; bases with no gene match: 2. The CDR3 is made up of 15 amino acids. The CDR3 loop is CASSLEGQGAYGYTF. Written as DNA, the CDR3 is TGCGCCAGCAGCTTGGAGGGACAGGGGGCGTATGGCTACACCTTC.

This clone was picked up a small number of times. The chain links TRBV30 to TRBJ2-1; TRBD1 agrees at 8 bases. The CDR3 has 16 residues. Per the germline V gene, CDR1 is GTSNPN and CDR2 is SVGIG (reference sequence). J lost 9 bases, V lost 0 bases, and 13 bases had no gene match. CDR3 amino acids: CAWSVPGRGHVGEQFF. Here the CDR3 DNA reads TGTGCCTGGAGTGTACCCGGCAGGGGGCACGTTGGTGAGCAGTTCTTC.

CDR3: CASSETPEDTEAFF. The CDR3 region has the DNA TGTGCCAGCAGCGAGACCCCAGAGGACACTGAAGCTTTCTTT. V usage is TRBV6-5 and J usage is TRBJ1-1; D not resolved. Germline loops: CDR1 MNHEY, CDR2 SVGAGI. The CDR3 loop spans 14 amino acids. Deletions cut 6 bases from V and 3 bases from J, with 14 bases between.

This chain joins TRBV6-4 and TRBJ2-1, with 10 positions matching TRBD2. Germline V CDR1 and CDR2: MRHNA, SNTAGT. The CDR3 contains 16 residues. Trimming removed 5 bases from V and 0 bases from J; junction bases left unmatched: 4. The chain's CDR3 is CASSRLAGSSYNEQFF. The CDR3 DNA is TGTGCCAGCAGTCGACTAGCGGGCAGCTCCTACAATGAGCAGTTCTTC.

The genes are TRBV4-1 and TRBJ1-1; D remains ambiguous. Per germline, CDR1 MGHRA and CDR2 YSYEKL. CDR3 size: 15 residues. Between the trimmed V and J ends, which lost 1 base and 0 bases, there was a span of 9 bases. CDR3: CASSQVAEMNTEAFF. The CDR3 nucleotides read TGCGCCAGCAGCCAAGTAGCAGAAATGAACACTGAAGCTTTCTTT.

This chain uses TRBV5-4 with TRBJ1-6, with 8 nucleotides matching TRBD1. J gave up 5 bases and V 1 base, and 8 bases lay outside the gene matches. There are 17 residues in the CDR3. The V gene's germline CDR1 is SGHNT and CDR2 YYREEE (reference sequence). CDR3 amino acids: CASSLQRGQGNNSPLHF. The CDR3 region has the DNA TGTGCCAGCAGCTTGCAAAGAGGACAGGGAAATAATTCACCCCTCCACTTT. The full variable domain, with the rest looked up from reference TRBV5-4 and TRBJ1-6, is ETGVTQSPTHLIKTRGQQVTLRCSSQSGHNTVSWYQQALGQGPQFIFQYYREEENGRGNFPPRFSGLQFPNYSSELNVNALELDDSALYLCASSLQRGQGNNSPLHFGNGTRLTVT.

The gene calls are TRBV21-1 and TRBJ2-5; TRBD2, as called in the table, went unchecked against the DNA. TRBV21-1 is classified as a pseudogene. The CDR3 contains 15 residues. The CDR3 DNA reads TGTGCCAGCAATTCCCAGCGGGAGGAACAAGAGACCCAGTACTTC. Translation gives CASNSQREEQETQYF.

The genes are TRBV5-1 and TRBJ1-4, with a weak D call TRBD1 (6 bases). Per the germline V gene, CDR1 is SGHRS and CDR2 is YFSETQ. This CDR3 has 16 residues. Trimming took off 0 bases at V and 8 bases at J, with 17 bases between the two ends. CDR3 sequence reads: CASSLGPDSSGEKLFF. DNA for the CDR3: TGCGCCAGCAGCTTGGGGCCGGACAGCTCGGGGGAAAAACTGTTTTTT. The entire variable domain, with the rest obtained from reference TRBV5-1 and TRBJ1-4, is as follows: KAGVTQTPRYLIKTRGQQVTLSCSPISGHRSVSWYQQTPGQGLQFLFEYFSETQRNKGNFPGRFSGRQFSNSRSEMNVSTLELGDSALYLCASSLGPDSSGEKLFFGSGTQLSVL.

This chain links TRBV10-1 with TRBJ1-1; 11 bases align to TRBD1. The V gene's germline CDR1 is WNHNN and CDR2 SYGVQD (reference sequence). V trimming: 3 bases; J trimming: 3 bases; junction bases outside the gene matches: 6. The CDR3 runs to 16 residues. Written as DNA, the CDR3 is TGCGCCAGCAGTGACCGGGACAGGGGGGCGGACACTGAAGCTTTCTTT. It translates to CASSDRDRGADTEAFF.

The chain couples TRBV10-3 to TRBJ2-3; D uncertain. Germline V gives CDR1 ENHRY, CDR2 SYGVKD. Trimming cost V 0 bases and J 2 bases, with 15 bases left between them. The CDR3 contains 17 residues. The CDR3 sequence: CAISESLVRTTTDTQYF. In DNA, the CDR3 is TGTGCCATCAGTGAGTCGCTGGTCCGTACAACCACAGATACGCAGTATTTT.

The V gene is TRBV7-7, the J gene TRBJ1-1; weak D call: TRBD1 (5 bases). Germline V lookup: CDR1 SSHAT, CDR2 FNYEAQ (reference sequence). The V end was cut by 2 bases, the J end by 1 base, with 8 bases between. The CDR3 spans 14 residues. CDR3 nucleotide sequence: TGTGCCAGCAGCTTACTGACAGCGAACACTGAAGCTTTCTTT. Residues: CASSLLTANTEAFF.

A few counts support this clone. V usage is TRBV18 and J usage is TRBJ1-4; tentatively, D is TRBD1 (5 bases). This CDR3 comprises 13 residues. Per the germline V gene, CDR1 is KGHSH and CDR2 is LQKENI. V shed 5 bases and J shed 7 bases, with 11 bases lying between them. CDR3 in DNA: TGTGCCAGCTCAATGGGGCTGGGTGAAAAACTGTTTTTT. Residues: CASSMGLGEKLFF.

This clone was observed a handful of times. The chain uses TRBV5-6 and TRBJ1-2; the D is unclear. Germline assignment: CDR1 SGHDT and CDR2 YYEEEE. CDR3 size: 15 residues. The germline V and J ends were trimmed by 3 bases and 2 bases, with 14 bases remaining between them. The CDR3 coding sequence is TGTGCCAGCAGCTCGTTGATGAGGGCGAACTATGGCTACACCTTC. It yields the protein CASSSLMRANYGYTF.

This chain uses TRBV5-1 with TRBJ1-2; possibly TRBD1 for D (5 bases). The V gene's germline CDR1 is SGHRS and CDR2 YFSETQ. The germline V and J ends were trimmed by 8 bases and 6 bases, with 17 bases remaining between them. The CDR3 covers 13 residues. The CDR3 DNA follows: TGCGCCAGTAATATGCAGGGCGGCCATGGCTACACCTTC. Residues: CASNMQGGHGYTF.

The rearrangement joins TRBV27 to TRBJ1-3; 12 bases match TRBD1. CDR3 length: 18 residues. V shed 4 bases and J 4 bases; nucleotides not matched to a gene: 11. Germline loops: CDR1 MNHEY, CDR2 SMNVEV (reference sequence). CDR3 residues: CASSSDFTGQGAGNTIYF. The CDR3 DNA reads TGTGCCAGCAGTTCGGATTTCACGGGACAGGGGGCCGGAAACACCATATATTTT.

This clone was counted a few times. The chain recombines TRBV28 with TRBJ1-4, with D maybe TRBD1 (6 bases). Trimming pared 6 bases from V and 6 bases from J, leaving 20 bases between. The CDR3 contains 16 residues. Germline-derived CDR1 and CDR2 are MDHEN and SYDVKM. This CDR3 reads CASSSPTGGRDEKLFF. The DNA of the CDR3 is TGTGCCAGCAGCTCCCCGACAGGAGGAAGAGATGAAAAACTGTTTTTT.

V is TRBV6-5 and J is TRBJ2-1; 13 bases align to TRBD2. The CDR3 runs to 14 residues. The germline V gene has CDR1 MNHEY and CDR2 SVGAGI. V shed 5 bases, J shed 16 bases, and the junction held 11 bases outside the gene matches. Written as DNA, the CDR3 is TGTGCCAGCAGTCCCCTCGGACTAGCGGGAGTCCTTTTCTTC. As protein: CASSPLGLAGVLFF.